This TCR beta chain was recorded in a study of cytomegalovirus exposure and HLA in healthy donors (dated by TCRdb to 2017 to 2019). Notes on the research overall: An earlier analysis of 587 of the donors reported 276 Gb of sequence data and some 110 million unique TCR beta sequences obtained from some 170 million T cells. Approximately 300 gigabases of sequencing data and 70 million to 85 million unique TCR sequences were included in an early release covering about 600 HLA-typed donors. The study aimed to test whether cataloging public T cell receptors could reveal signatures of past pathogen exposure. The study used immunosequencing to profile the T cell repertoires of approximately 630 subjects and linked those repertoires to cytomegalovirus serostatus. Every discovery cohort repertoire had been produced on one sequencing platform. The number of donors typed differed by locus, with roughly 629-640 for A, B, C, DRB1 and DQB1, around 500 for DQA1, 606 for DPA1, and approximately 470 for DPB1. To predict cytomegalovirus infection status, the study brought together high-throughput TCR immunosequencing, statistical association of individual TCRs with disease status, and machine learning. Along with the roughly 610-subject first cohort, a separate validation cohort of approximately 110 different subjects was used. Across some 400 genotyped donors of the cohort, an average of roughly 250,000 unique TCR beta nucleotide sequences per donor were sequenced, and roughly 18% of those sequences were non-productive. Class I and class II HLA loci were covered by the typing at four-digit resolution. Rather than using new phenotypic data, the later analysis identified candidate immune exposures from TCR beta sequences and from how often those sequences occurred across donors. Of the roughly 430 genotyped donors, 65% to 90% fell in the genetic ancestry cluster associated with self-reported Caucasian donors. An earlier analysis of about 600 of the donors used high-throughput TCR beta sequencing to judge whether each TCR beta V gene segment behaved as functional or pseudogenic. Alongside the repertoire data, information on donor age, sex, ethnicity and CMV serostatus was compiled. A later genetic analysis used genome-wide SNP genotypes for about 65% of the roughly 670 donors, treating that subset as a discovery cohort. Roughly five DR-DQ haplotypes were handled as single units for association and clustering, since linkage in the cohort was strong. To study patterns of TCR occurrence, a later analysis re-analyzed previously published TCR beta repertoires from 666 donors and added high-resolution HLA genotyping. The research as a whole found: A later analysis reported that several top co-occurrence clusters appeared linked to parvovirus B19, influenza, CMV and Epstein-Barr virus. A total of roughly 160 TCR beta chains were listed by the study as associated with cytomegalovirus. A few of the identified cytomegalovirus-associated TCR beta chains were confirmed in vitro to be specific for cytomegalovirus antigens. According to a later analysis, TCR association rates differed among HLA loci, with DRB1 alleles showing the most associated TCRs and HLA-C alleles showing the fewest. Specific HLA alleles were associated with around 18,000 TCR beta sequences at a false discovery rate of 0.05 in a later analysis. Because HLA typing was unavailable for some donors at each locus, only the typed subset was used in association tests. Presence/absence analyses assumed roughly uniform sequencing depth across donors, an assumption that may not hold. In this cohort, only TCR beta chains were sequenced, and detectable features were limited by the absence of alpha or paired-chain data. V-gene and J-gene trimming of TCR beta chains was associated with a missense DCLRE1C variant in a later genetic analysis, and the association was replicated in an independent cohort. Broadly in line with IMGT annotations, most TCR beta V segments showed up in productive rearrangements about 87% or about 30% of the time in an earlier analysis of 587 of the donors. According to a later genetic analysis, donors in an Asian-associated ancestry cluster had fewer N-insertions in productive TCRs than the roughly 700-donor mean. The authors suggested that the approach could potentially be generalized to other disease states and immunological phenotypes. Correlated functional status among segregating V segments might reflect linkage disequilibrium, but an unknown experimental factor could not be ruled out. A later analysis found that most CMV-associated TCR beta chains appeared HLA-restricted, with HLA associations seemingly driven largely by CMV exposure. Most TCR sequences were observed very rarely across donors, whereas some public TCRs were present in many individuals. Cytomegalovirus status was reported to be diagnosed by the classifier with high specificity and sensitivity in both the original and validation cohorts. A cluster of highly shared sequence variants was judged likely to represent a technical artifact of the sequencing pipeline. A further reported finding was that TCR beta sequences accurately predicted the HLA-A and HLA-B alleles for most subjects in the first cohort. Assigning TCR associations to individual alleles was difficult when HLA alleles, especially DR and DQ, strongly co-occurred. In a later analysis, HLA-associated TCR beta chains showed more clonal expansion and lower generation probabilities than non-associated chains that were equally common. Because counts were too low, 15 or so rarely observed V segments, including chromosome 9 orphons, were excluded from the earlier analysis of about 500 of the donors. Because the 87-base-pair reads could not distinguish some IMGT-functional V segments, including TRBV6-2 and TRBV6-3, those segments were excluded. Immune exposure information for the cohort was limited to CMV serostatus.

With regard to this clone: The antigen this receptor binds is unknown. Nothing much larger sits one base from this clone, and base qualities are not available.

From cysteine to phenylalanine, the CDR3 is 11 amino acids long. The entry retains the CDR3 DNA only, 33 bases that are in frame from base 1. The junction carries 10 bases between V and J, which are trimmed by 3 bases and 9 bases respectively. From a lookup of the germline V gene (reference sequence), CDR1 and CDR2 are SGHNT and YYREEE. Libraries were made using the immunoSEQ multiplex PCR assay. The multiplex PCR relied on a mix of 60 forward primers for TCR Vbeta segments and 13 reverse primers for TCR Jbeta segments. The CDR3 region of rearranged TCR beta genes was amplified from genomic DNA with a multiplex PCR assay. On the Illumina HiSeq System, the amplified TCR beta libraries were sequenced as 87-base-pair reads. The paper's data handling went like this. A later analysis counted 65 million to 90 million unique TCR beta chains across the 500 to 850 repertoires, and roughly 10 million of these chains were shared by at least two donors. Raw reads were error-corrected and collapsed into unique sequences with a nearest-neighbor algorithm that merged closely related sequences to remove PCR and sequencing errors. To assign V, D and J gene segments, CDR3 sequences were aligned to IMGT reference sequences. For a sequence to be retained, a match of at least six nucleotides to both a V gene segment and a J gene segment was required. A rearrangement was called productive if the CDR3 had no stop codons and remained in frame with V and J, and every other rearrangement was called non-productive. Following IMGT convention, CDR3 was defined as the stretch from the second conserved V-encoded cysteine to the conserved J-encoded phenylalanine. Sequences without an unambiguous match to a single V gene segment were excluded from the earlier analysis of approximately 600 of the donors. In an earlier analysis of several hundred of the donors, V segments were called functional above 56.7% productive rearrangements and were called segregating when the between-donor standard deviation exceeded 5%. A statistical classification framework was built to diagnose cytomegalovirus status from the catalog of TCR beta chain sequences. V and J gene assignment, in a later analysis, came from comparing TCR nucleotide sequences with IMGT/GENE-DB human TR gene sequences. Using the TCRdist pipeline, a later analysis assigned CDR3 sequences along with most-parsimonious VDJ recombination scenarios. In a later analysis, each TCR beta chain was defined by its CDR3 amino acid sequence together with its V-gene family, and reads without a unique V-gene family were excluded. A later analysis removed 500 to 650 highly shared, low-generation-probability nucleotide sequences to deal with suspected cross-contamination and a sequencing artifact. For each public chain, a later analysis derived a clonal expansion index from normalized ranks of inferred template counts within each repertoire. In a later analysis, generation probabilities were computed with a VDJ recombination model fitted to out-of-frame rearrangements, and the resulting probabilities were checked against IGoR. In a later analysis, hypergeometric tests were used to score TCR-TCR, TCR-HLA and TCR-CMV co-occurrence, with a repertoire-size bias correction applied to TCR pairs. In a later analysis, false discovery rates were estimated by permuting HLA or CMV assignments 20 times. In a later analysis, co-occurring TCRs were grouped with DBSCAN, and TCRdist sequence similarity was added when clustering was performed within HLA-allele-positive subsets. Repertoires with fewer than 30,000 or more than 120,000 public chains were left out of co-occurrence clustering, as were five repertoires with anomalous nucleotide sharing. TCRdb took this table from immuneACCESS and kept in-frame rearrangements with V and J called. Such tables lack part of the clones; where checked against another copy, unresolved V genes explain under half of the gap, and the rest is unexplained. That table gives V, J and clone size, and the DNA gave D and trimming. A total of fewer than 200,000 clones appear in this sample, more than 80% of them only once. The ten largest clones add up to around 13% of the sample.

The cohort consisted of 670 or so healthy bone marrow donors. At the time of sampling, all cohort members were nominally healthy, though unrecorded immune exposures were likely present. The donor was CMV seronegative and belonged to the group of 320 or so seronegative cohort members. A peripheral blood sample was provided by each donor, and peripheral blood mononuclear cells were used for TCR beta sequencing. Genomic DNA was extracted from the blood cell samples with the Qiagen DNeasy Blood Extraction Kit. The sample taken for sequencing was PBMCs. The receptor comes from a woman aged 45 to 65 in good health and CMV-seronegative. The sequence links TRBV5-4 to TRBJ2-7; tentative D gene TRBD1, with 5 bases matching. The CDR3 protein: CASSSSGWQYF. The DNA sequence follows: TGTGCCAGCAGCTCGTCAGGGTGGCAGTACTTC. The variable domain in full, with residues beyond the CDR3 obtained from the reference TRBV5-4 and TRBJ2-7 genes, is ETGVTQSPTHLIKTRGQQVTLRCSSQSGHNTVSWYQQALGQGPQFIFQYYREEENGRGNFPPRFSGLQFPNYSSELNVNALELDDSALYLCASSSSGWQYFGPGTRLTVT.